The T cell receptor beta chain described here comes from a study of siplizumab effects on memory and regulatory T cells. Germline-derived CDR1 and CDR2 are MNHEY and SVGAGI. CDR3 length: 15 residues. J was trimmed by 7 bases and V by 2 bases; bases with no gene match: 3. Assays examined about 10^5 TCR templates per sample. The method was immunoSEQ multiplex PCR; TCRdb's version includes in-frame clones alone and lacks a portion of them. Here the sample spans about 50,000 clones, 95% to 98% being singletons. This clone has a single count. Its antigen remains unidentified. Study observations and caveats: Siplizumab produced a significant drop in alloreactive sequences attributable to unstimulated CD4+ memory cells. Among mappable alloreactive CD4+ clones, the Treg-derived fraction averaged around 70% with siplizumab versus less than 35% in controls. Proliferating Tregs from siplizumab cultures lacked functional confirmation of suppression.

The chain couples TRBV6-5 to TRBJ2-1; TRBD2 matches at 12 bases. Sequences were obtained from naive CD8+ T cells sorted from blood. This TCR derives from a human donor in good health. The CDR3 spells CASSYQTSGRNEQFF. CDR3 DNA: TGTGCCAGCAGTTACCAGACTAGCGGGAGAAATGAGCAGTTCTTC.